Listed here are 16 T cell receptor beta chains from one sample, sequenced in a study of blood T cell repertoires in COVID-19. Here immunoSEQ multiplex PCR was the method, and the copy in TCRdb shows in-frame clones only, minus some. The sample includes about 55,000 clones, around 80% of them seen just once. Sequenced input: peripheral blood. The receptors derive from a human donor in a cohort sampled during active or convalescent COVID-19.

The CDR3 reads CASSQDGDTQYF. CDR3 nucleotides: TGTGCCAGCAGCCAAGACGGGGATACGCAGTATTTT. V and J are TRBV11-2 and TRBJ2-3; D remains unclear. The CDR3 consists of 12 residues. CDR1 is SGHAT, CDR2 FQNNGV, per germline. V lost 5 bases to trimming and J lost 6 bases, with 9 bases between them.

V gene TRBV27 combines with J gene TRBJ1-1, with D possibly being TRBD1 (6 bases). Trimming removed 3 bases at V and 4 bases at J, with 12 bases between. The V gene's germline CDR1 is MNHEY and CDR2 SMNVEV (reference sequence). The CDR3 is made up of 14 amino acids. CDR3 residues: CASSLRGGATEAFF. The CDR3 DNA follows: TGTGCCAGCAGTTTGAGGGGGGGGGCCACTGAAGCTTTCTTT.

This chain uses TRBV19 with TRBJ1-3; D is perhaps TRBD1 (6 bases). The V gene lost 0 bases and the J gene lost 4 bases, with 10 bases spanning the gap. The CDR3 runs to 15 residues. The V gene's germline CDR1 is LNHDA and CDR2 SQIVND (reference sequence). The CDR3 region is CASSIDSGTGNTIYF. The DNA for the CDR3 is TGTGCCAGTAGTATAGATTCCGGGACAGGAAACACCATATATTTT.

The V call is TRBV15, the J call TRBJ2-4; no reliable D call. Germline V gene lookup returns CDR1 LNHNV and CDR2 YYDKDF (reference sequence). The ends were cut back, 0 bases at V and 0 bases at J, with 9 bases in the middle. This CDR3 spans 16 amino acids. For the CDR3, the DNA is TGTGCCACCAGCAGAGATGTGTCCCTAGCCAAAAACATTCAGTACTTC. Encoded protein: CATSRDVSLAKNIQYF.

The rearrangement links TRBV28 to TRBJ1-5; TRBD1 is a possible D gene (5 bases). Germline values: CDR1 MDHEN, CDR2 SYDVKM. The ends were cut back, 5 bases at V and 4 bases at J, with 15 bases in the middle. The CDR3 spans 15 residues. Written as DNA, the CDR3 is TGTGCCAGCAGTCTCGCAGGGCTTCTGAATCAGCCCCAGCATTTT. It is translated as CASSLAGLLNQPQHF.

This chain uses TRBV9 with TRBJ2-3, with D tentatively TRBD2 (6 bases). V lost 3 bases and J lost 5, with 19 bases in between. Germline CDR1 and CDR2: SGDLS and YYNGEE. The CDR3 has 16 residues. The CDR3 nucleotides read TGTGCCAGCAGCGAAACGGGACTTCCTCTTGAAGATACGCAGTATTTT. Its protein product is CASSETGLPLEDTQYF.

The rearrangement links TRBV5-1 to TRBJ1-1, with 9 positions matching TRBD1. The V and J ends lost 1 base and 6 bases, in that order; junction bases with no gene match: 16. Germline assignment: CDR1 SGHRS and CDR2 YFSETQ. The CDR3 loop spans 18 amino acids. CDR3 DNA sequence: TGCGCCAGCAGCTTGCATAAATCCCTCCCGGGACAGGGACCTGAAGCTTTCTTT. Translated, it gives CASSLHKSLPGQGPEAFF. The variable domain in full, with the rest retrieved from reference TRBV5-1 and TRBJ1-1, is KAGVTQTPRYLIKTRGQQVTLSCSPISGHRSVSWYQQTPGQGLQFLFEYFSETQRNKGNFPGRFSGRQFSNSRSEMNVSTLELGDSALYLCASSLHKSLPGQGPEAFFGQGTRLTVV.

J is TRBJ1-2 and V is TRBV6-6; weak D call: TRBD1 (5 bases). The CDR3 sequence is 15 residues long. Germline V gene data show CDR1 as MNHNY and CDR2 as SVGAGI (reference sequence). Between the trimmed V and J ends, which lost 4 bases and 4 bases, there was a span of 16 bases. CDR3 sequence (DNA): TGTGCCAGCAGTTTAGATGGCCAGGGTGGCTATGGCTACACCTTC. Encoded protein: CASSLDGQGGYGYTF.

The CDR3 sequence is CASSRPSGGDEQYF. CDR3 sequence (DNA): TGTGCCAGCAGTCGTCCTAGCGGGGGGGACGAGCAGTACTTC. V and J are TRBV28 and TRBJ2-7; 12 nucleotides align to TRBD2. Germline CDR1 reads MDHEN; CDR2 reads SYDVKM. The CDR3 has 14 amino acids. The junction had 4 bases not matched to a gene; V was cut back by 5 bases and J by 5 bases.

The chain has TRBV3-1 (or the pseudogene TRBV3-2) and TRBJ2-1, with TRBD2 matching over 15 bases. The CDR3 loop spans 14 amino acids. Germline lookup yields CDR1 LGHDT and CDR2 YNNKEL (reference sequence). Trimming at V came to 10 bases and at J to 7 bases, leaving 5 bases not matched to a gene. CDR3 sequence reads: CATSGTSGGNEQFF. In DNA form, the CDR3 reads TGTGCCACTTCTGGGACTAGCGGGGGGAATGAGCAGTTCTTC.

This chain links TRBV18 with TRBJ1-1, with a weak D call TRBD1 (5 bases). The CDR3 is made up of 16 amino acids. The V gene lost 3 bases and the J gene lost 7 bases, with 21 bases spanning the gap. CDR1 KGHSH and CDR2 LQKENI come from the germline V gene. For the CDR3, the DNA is TGTGCCAGCTCACCCCAGGCGGGAGGGGCGATGGATGAAGCTTTCTTT. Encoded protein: CASSPQAGGAMDEAFF.

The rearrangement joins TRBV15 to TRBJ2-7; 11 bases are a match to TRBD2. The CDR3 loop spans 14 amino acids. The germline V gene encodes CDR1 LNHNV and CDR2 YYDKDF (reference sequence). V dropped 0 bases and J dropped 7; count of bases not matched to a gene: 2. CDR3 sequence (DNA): TGTGCCACCAGCAGAGATCTAGCGGGGGGTGAGCAGTACTTC. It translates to CATSRDLAGGEQYF.

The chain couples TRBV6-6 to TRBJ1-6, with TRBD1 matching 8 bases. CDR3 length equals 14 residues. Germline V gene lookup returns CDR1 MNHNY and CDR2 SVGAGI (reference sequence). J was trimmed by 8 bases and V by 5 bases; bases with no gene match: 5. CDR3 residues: CASSTDRGDSPLHF. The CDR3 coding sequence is TGTGCCAGCAGTACCGACAGGGGCGATTCACCCCTCCACTTT.

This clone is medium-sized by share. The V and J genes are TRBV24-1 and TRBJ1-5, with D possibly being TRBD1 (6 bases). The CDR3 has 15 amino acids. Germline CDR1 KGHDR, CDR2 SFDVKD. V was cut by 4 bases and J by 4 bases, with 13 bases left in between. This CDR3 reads CATSEAGQKNQPQHF. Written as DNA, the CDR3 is TGTGCCACCAGTGAGGCAGGACAGAAAAATCAGCCCCAGCATTTT.

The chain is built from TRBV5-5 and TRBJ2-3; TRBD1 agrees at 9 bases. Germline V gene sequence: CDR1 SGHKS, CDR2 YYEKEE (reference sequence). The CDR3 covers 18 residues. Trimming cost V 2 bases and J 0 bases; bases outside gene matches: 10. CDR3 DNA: TGTGCCAGCAGCTTTACAGGGGGCCCGGCCTCTAGCACAGATACGCAGTATTTT. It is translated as CASSFTGGPASSTDTQYF.

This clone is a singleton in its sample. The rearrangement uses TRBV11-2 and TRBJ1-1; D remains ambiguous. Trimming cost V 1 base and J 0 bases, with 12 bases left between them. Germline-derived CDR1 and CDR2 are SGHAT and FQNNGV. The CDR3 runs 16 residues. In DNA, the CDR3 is TGTGCCAGCAGCTTAGTTCCGGGGTCCTTGAACACTGAAGCTTTCTTT. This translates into CASSLVPGSLNTEAFF.